This T cell receptor beta chain was identified during a study of cytomegalovirus exposure and HLA in healthy donors. In the case of this clone: Its antigen is undetermined.

CDR1 and CDR2 from the germline V gene are SGHVS and FQNEAQ. The length of the CDR3 is 14 residues. Between the trimmed V and J ends, which lost 4 bases and 3 bases, there was a span of 12 bases. 60 Vbeta and 13 Jbeta primers were used in PCR. Some clones are missing from TCRdb's copy, which holds only in-frame ones; the method was immunoSEQ multiplex PCR. The sample carries over 150,000 clones, 84% recorded once. Study observations and caveats: Looking again later, the authors saw that most CMV-associated TCR beta chains seemed HLA-restricted. Per published accounts, TCR beta sequences correctly predicted the HLA-A and HLA-B alleles of most subjects. HLA alleles were associated with roughly 15,000 TCR beta sequences in a later analysis at 0.05 false discovery rate.

Specimen: PBMCs. This TCR derives from a girl between 10 and 17 years old in good health and CMV-seropositive. The rearrangement joins TRBV7-8 to TRBJ1-1, with D possibly being TRBD1 (5 bases). CDR3 amino acids: CASSSNRGDTEAFF. CDR3 in DNA: TGTGCCAGCAGCTCAAATCGGGGGGACACTGAAGCTTTCTTT.